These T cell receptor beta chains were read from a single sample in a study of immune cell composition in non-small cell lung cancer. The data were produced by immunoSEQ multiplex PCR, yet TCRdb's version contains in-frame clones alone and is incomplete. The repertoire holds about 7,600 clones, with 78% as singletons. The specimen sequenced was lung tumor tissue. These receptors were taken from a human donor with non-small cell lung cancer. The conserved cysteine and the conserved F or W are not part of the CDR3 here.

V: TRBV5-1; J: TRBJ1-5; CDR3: ASSLGGGTGSQPQH
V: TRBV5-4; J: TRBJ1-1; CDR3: ASSRDVNTEAF
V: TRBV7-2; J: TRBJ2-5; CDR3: ASSLGVGQETQY
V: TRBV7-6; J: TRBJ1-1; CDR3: ASSLGVSHTEAF
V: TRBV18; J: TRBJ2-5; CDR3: ASSPPLDSWETQY
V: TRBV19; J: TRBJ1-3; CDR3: ASSIVGQGTGNTIY
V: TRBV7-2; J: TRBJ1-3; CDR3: ASRRELSGNTIY
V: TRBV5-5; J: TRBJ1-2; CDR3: ASSLAEVRSSRGYT
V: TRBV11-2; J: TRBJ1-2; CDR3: ASSFNILYGYT
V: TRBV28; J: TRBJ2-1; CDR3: ASSSLKGLAGDEQF